These T cell receptor beta chains were read from a single sample in a study of beta chain features in type 1 diabetes. Some clones are missing from TCRdb's copy, which holds only in-frame ones; the method was immunoSEQ multiplex PCR. The sample has around 300,000 clones, roughly 8% seen once. The sample consisted of central memory CD4+ T cells from blood. The source is a woman between 18 and 29 years old in good health. Each CDR3 is given with its conserved first and last residue. Each record gives: clone size, D gene, V gene, J gene, CDR3 DNA, CDR3 protein. D genes are given only for firm matches. Expanded clones get a size class; other rows say once, few or many, or leave the size out.

abundance: .
d_gene: .
v_gene: TRBV20-1
j_gene: TRBJ1-2
CDR3nt: TGCAGTGCTTGGAGACAGAATGGCTACACCTTC
CDR3aa: CSAWRQNGYTF

abundance: few
d_gene: .
v_gene: TRBV7-2
j_gene: TRBJ2-7
CDR3nt: TGTGCCAGCAGCTTAAACTCTCCGGGAGTAGATTACGAGCAGTACTTC
CDR3aa: CASSLNSPGVDYEQYF

abundance: .
d_gene: .
v_gene: TRBV4-3
j_gene: TRBJ2-5
CDR3nt: TGCGCCAGCAGCCAAGGCAAGGGGGTAACCAAGGAGACCCAGTACTTC
CDR3aa: CASSQGKGVTKETQYF

abundance: few
d_gene: TRBD2
v_gene: TRBV11-2
j_gene: TRBJ2-7
CDR3nt: TGTGCCAGCAGCCCTAGCGGGATGCCCTACTACGAGCAGTACTTC
CDR3aa: CASSPSGMPYYEQYF

abundance: .
d_gene: TRBD2
v_gene: TRBV4-3
j_gene: TRBJ2-2
CDR3nt: TGCGCCAGCAGCCAAGAGGGACTAGCGTACACCGGGGAGCTGTTTTTT
CDR3aa: CASSQEGLAYTGELFF

abundance: few
d_gene: TRBD1
v_gene: TRBV11-2
j_gene: TRBJ1-5
CDR3nt: TGTGCCAGCAGCGAGAACGTAGGGGGCGGTCAGCCCCAGCATTTT
CDR3aa: CASSENVGGGQPQHF

abundance: few
d_gene: TRBD2
v_gene: TRBV7-2
j_gene: TRBJ2-1
CDR3nt: TGTGCCAGCAGCTTAAAGGCTAGCGGGTACAATGAGCAGTTCTTC
CDR3aa: CASSLKASGYNEQFF

abundance: .
d_gene: .
v_gene: TRBV11-2
j_gene: TRBJ2-7
CDR3nt: TGTGCCAGCAGACTTGGCTTCAGCTCCTACGAGCAGTACTTC
CDR3aa: CASRLGFSSYEQYF

abundance: many
d_gene: .
v_gene: TRBV14
j_gene: TRBJ2-1
CDR3nt: TGTGCCAGCAGCCAGGGATGGAGCTCCTACAATGAGCAGTTCTTC
CDR3aa: CASSQGWSSYNEQFF

abundance: few
d_gene: .
v_gene: TRBV14
j_gene: TRBJ2-7
CDR3nt: TGTGCCAGCAGCCAAGCCGGAGGACAGAAAAGACAGTACTTC
CDR3aa: CASSQAGGQKRQYF

abundance: few
d_gene: .
v_gene: TRBV9
j_gene: TRBJ2-2
CDR3nt: TGTGCCAGCAGCGTAGCGGTTAATGGGGGAGGGGAGCTGTTTTTT
CDR3aa: CASSVAVNGGGELFF

abundance: many
d_gene: .
v_gene: TRBV5-1
j_gene: TRBJ2-1
CDR3nt: TGCGCCAGCAGCTTATTCTCTAACAATGAGCAGTTCTTC
CDR3aa: CASSLFSNNEQFF

abundance: .
d_gene: .
v_gene: TRBV29-1
j_gene: TRBJ2-1
CDR3nt: TGCAGCGCCACAAGTTCCGATGAGCAGTTCTTC
CDR3aa: CSATSSDEQFF